These 28 T cell receptor beta chains originate from one sample sequenced in a study of T-cell memory formation after mild COVID-19. TCRdb independently ran MiXCR on the 5' RACE reads; one entry per CDR3 protein. The data hold 200,000 to 250,000 distinct CDR3 sequences, with around 17% observed a single time. The sample taken for sequencing was PBMCs or a T cell subset sorted from them (not recorded which). The source of these receptors is a man younger than 35 who had mild COVID-19 (a few samples of this study predate the infection). Cell type and time point are not known.

This clonotype was found a few times. This rearrangement joins TRBV12-5 to TRBJ1-1, with D possibly TRBD1 on 5 matching bases. The V gene lost 4 bases and the J gene lost 8 bases, with 14 bases spanning the gap. The length of the CDR3 is 13 residues. The germline V gene has CDR1 LGHNT and CDR2 FRNRAP. CDR3 in DNA: TGTGCTAGTGGTTGGGACGCGGGGCGGGAAGCTTTCTTT. This gives the protein CASGWDAGREAFF.

This clonotype was found a few times. The rearrangement links TRBV11-2 to TRBJ2-7; no firm D call. The ends were cut back, 3 bases at V and 6 bases at J, with 6 bases in the middle. The CDR3 has 11 amino acids. Germline CDR1 SGHAT, CDR2 FQNNGV. CDR3 sequence: CASSFHREQYV. The CDR3 bases are TGTGCCAGCAGCTTCCATCGCGAGCAGTACGTC.

This clonotype was observed many times. This rearrangement joins TRBV5-1 to TRBJ2-7, with D unclear. CDR3 length: 12 amino acids. Germline CDR1 reads SGHRS; CDR2 reads YFSETQ. Trimming took off 3 bases at V and 6 bases at J, with 10 bases between the two ends. CDR3 sequence reads: CASSSNTREQYV. The CDR3 nucleotides are TGCGCCAGCAGCTCGAACACCCGCGAGCAGTACGTC.

A note on this clonotype: This may be a read error: a much more frequent sequence differs by one nucleotide. The gene calls are TRBV28 and TRBJ1-1, with a tentative D call TRBD1 (6 bases). The V end lost 3 bases, the J end lost 1 base, and 9 bases lay between the germline ends. Per the germline V gene, CDR1 is MDHEN and CDR2 is SYDVKM. The CDR3 has 14 residues. The CDR3 protein is CASSFPGQNTEAFF. CDR3 nucleotide sequence: TGTGCCAGCAGTTTCCCGGGACAGAACACTGAAGCTTTCTTT.

There are a few counts of this clonotype. The chain couples TRBV5-8 to TRBJ1-1, with 8 positions matching TRBD1. V was clipped by 7 bases and J by 3 bases; unmatched bases: 8. The CDR3 contains 14 residues. From germline, CDR1 is SGHTS and CDR2 YDEGEE. CDR3 sequence: CASYNRDRHTEAFF. The DNA of the CDR3 is TGTGCCAGCTACAACCGGGACAGGCACACTGAAGCTTTCTTT.

V is TRBV4-3 and J is TRBJ2-1; 13 positions match TRBD2. CDR3 length equals 16 residues. The germline V gene has CDR1 LGHNA and CDR2 YSLEER. V lost 1 base to trimming and J lost 5 bases; unmatched junction nucleotides: 2. The CDR3 spells CASSQAGLAGDNEQFF. The CDR3 coding sequence is TGCGCCAGCAGCCAAGCCGGACTAGCGGGAGACAATGAGCAGTTCTTC.

V gene TRBV4-2 combines with J gene TRBJ1-2; maybe TRBD1 (5 bases). Germline V gives CDR1 LGHNA, CDR2 YNFKEQ. V dropped 7 bases and J dropped 2 bases, with 11 bases sitting between them. CDR3 size: 13 residues. In DNA, the CDR3 is TGTGCCAGCAAACGGGGACCGAACTATGGCTACACCTTC. Translating gives CASKRGPNYGYTF.

The CDR3 loop is CARRDRDTQYF. As DNA, the CDR3 is TGTGCCAGAAGGGACCGAGATACGCAGTATTTT. This chain connects TRBV6-5 to TRBJ2-3, with D perhaps matching TRBD1 or TRBD2 (5 bases each). This CDR3 is built from 11 residues. Trimming pared 9 bases from V and 5 bases from J, leaving 9 bases between. Germline CDR1 is MNHEY and CDR2 is SVGAGI.

This clonotype was picked up many times. The J gene is TRBJ1-2, the V gene TRBV5-1; no definite D call. The CDR3 is 14 residues long. V shed 0 bases and J shed 0 bases, with 6 bases lying between them. CDR1 and CDR2 from the germline V gene are SGHRS and YFSETQ. CDR3 in DNA: TGCGCCAGCAGCTTGGAATCACCTAACTATGGCTACACCTTC. The encoded protein is CASSLESPNYGYTF.

This clonotype was detected only a few times. The V call is TRBV5-1, the J call TRBJ1-3, with D uncertain. CDR3 length equals 13 residues. V lost 3 bases, J lost 8 bases, and 12 bases lay in between. Germline CDR1 reads SGHRS; CDR2 reads YFSETQ. CDR3 region: CASSWWGGDTIYF. DNA for the CDR3: TGCGCCAGCAGCTGGTGGGGAGGTGACACCATATATTTT. Based on the CDR3 plus reference TRBV5-1 and TRBJ1-3, the full variable domain is KAGVTQTPRYLIKTRGQQVTLSCSPISGHRSVSWYQQTPGQGLQFLFEYFSETQRNKGNFPGRFSGRQFSNSRSEMNVSTLELGDSALYLCASSWWGGDTIYFGEGSWLTVV.

This chain uses TRBV6-2 or TRBV6-3 with TRBJ2-3; a weak D match, TRBD2 (5 bases). The CDR3 has 12 amino acids. V gave up 8 bases and J gave up 10 bases, with 16 bases separating them. Germline CDR1 and CDR2: MNHEY and SVGEGT. The CDR3 protein is CASGLPGRAQYF. DNA for the CDR3: TGTGCCAGCGGCCTCCCCGGGCGGGCGCAGTATTTT.

The CDR3: CASSHRNGGGDDEKLFF. DNA of the CDR3: TGTGCCAGCAGCCATCGCAACGGAGGGGGGGATGATGAAAAACTGTTTTTT. This chain connects TRBV3-1 to TRBJ1-4; D may be TRBD1 (6 bases). Germline-derived CDR1 and CDR2 are LGHDT and YNNKEL (reference sequence). There are 17 residues in the CDR3. Trimming removed 3 bases at V and 6 bases at J, with 20 bases between.

The sample holds a few counts of this clonotype. The V and J genes are TRBV10-3 and TRBJ2-7; D is perhaps TRBD2 (8 bases). The V gene lost 3 bases and the J gene lost 4 bases, with 19 bases spanning the gap. Germline-derived CDR1 and CDR2 are ENHRY and SYGVKD. There are 16 residues in the CDR3. CDR3 sequence reads: CAISDTSGGGRYEQYF. The DNA of the CDR3 is TGTGCCATCAGTGATACTTCGGGAGGGGGCAGGTACGAGCAGTACTTC.

The rearrangement joins TRBV9 to TRBJ2-3; D gene ambiguous. From germline, CDR1 is SGDLS and CDR2 YYNGEE. CDR3 length equals 12 residues. Trimming removed 0 bases at V and 6 bases at J, with 5 bases between. CDR3 in amino acids: CASSVAEDTQYF. CDR3 DNA sequence: TGTGCCAGCAGCGTAGCGGAGGATACGCAGTATTTT.

This chain uses TRBV11-2 with TRBJ2-3; the D gene is possibly TRBD2 (5 bases). The CDR3 is 15 amino acids. Trimming left V 6 bases short and J 0 bases short, with 13 bases between. CDR1 SGHAT and CDR2 FQNNGV come from the germline V gene. CDR3 residues: CASRGSGSSTDTQYF. The CDR3 DNA sequence: TGTGCCAGCAGAGGAAGCGGATCTAGCACAGATACGCAGTATTTT.

J is TRBJ1-2 and V is TRBV20-1, with D maybe TRBD1 (5 bases). Trimming removed 3 bases from V and 2 bases from J, with 13 bases in between. CDR1 is DFQATT, CDR2 SNEGSKA, per germline (reference sequence). The CDR3 has 14 amino acids. The CDR3 region is CSASAGSANYGYTF. The DNA of the CDR3 is TGCAGTGCTAGCGCAGGGAGTGCAAACTATGGCTACACCTTC.

This clonotype was seen repeatedly, ten times or more. The genes are TRBV7-9 and TRBJ1-3; D is unresolved. V lost 3 bases and J lost 4, with 4 bases in between. Germline-derived CDR1 and CDR2 are SEHNR and FQNEAQ (reference sequence). The CDR3 loop spans 12 amino acids. CDR3 bases: TGTGCCAGCAGCTTGAGCGGAAACACCATATATTTT. This codes for CASSLSGNTIYF.

This clonotype has only a few counts. This rearrangement joins TRBV5-4 to TRBJ2-7, with D possibly TRBD1 on 6 matching bases. The germline gives CDR1 SGHNT, CDR2 YYREEE (reference sequence). The CDR3 has 15 amino acids. The V gene lost 4 bases and the J gene lost 2 bases, with 16 bases spanning the gap. The DNA for the CDR3 is TGTGCCAGCAGCCGGAGAGGGGGTGCGACCTACGAGCAGTACTTC. This translates into CASSRRGGATYEQYF.

V and J are TRBV27 and TRBJ1-2, with D maybe TRBD1 (5 bases). The length of the CDR3 is 17 residues. Trimming pared 3 bases from V and 2 bases from J, leaving 19 bases between. CDR1 is MNHEY, CDR2 SMNVEV, per germline (reference sequence). The CDR3: CASSFRDGGPQNYGYTF. CDR3 sequence (DNA): TGTGCCAGCAGTTTCCGGGACGGAGGACCGCAGAACTATGGCTACACCTTC.

The chain joins TRBV6-5 to TRBJ2-7, with D perhaps being TRBD1 or TRBD2 (5 bases each). Germline lookup yields CDR1 MNHEY and CDR2 SVGAGI. This CDR3 has 14 amino acids. Between the trimmed V and J ends, which lost 8 bases and 2 bases, there was a span of 16 bases. CDR3: CASAVGDGTYEQYF. The CDR3 region has the DNA TGTGCCAGCGCGGTGGGGGACGGAACCTACGAGCAGTACTTC.

This clonotype has more than one count but fewer than ten. The CDR3 nucleotides are TGTGCCACCGTAGGGGAACGGAACTCCAATCAGCCCCAGCATTTT. Amino acid sequence: CATVGERNSNQPQHF. The rearrangement joins TRBV10-3 to TRBJ1-5; D possibly corresponds to TRBD1 (5 bases). CDR1 and CDR2 (germline): ENHRY, SYGVKD. The V end was cut by 10 bases, the J end by 3 bases, with 19 bases between. This CDR3 has 15 residues.

The chain couples TRBV11-2 to TRBJ2-5, with a weak D call TRBD1 (6 bases). This CDR3 comprises 13 residues. The germline V gene encodes CDR1 SGHAT and CDR2 FQNNGV. V was shortened by 6 bases and J by 5 bases, with 13 bases between the two germline ends. CDR3 nucleotides: TGTGCCAGCAGTTGGACAGATGGGGAGACCCAGTACTTC. It codes for CASSWTDGETQYF.

The V call is TRBV18, the J call TRBJ2-1; D is unclear. V lost 6 bases and J lost 5, with 11 bases in between. The CDR3 sequence is 13 residues long. In germline, CDR1 is KGHSH, CDR2 LQKENI. DNA for the CDR3: TGTGCCAGCTCCCAGCAGGAGAACAATGAGCAGTTCTTC. Protein: CASSQQENNEQFF.

This chain links TRBV7-2 with TRBJ1-1, with TRBD1 as a possible D gene (5 bases). This CDR3 contains 15 residues. With 2 bases removed from V and 0 bases from J, the gap between germline ends came to 10 bases. Germline-derived CDR1 and CDR2 are SGHTA and FQGNSA. This chain's CDR3 is CASSLWGRLNTEAFF. The CDR3 DNA sequence: TGTGCCAGCAGCTTATGGGGCAGGTTGAACACTGAAGCTTTCTTT.

The genes are TRBV30 and TRBJ1-2; unclear D gene. The CDR3 has 12 residues. Germline CDR1 is GTSNPN and CDR2 is SVGIG (reference sequence). V was clipped by 3 bases and J by 2 bases, with 7 bases between them. The CDR3 here is CAWSVYNYGYTF. The DNA for the CDR3 is TGTGCCTGGAGCGTCTACAACTATGGCTACACCTTC.

The V gene is TRBV28, the J gene TRBJ1-4, with 10 positions matching TRBD1. Germline CDR1 MDHEN, CDR2 SYDVKM. Trimming cost V 5 bases and J 7 bases; bases outside gene matches: 4. The length of the CDR3 is 14 residues. DNA of the CDR3: TGTGCCAGCAGTCTCGGGACAGGGGTTGAAAAACTGTTTTTT. This translates into CASSLGTGVEKLFF.

The chain couples TRBV5-1 to TRBJ2-3; D remains unclear. Germline loops: CDR1 SGHRS, CDR2 YFSETQ. V lost 4 bases to trimming and J lost 3 bases, with 15 bases between them. CDR3 length: 15 amino acids. The CDR3 here is CASSPRPARTDTQYF. DNA of the CDR3: TGCGCCAGCAGCCCCCGCCCGGCTAGGACAGATACGCAGTATTTT.

This chain uses TRBV28 with TRBJ2-3, with 8 bases that match TRBD1. The junction had 7 bases not matched to a gene; V was cut back by 8 bases and J by 6 bases. CDR1 and CDR2 from the germline V gene are MDHEN and SYDVKM. This CDR3 comprises 13 residues. The CDR3 DNA reads as TGTGCCAGCCTGACAGGGGTTGGGGATACGCAGTATTTT. It specifies CASLTGVGDTQYF.